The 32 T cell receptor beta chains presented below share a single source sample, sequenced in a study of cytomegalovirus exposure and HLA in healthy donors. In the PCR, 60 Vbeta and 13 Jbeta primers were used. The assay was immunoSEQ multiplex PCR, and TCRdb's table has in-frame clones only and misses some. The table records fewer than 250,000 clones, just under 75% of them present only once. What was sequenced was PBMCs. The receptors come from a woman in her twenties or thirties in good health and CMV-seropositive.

The CDR3 protein is CSVDAVTGDYGYTF. The CDR3 bases are TGCAGCGTTGACGCCGTGACAGGTGACTATGGCTACACCTTC. The chain uses TRBV29-1 and TRBJ1-2; tentatively, D is TRBD1 (6 bases). This CDR3 is built from 14 residues. Between the trimmed V and J ends, which lost 3 bases and 3 bases, there was a span of 14 bases. CDR1 SQVTM and CDR2 ANQGSEA come from the germline V gene.

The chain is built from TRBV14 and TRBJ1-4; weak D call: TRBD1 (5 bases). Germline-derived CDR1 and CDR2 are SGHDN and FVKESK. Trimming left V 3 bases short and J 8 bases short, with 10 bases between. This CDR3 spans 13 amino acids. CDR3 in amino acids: CASSHWGDEKLFF. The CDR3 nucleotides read TGTGCCAGCAGCCACTGGGGGGACGAAAAACTGTTTTTT.

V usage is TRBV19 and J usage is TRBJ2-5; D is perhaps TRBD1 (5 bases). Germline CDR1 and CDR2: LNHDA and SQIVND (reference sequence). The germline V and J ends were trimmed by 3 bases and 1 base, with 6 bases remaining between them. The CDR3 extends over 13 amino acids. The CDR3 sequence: CASSITGQETQYF. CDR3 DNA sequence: TGTGCCAGTAGTATTACAGGCCAAGAGACCCAGTACTTC.

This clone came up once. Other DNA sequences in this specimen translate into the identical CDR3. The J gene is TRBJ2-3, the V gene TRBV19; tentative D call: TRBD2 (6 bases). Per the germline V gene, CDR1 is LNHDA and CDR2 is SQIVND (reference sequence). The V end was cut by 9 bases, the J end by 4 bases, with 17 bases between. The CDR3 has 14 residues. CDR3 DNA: TGTGCCAGACTGTCGGCTAGCGAGGCAGATACGCAGTATTTT. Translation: CARLSASEADTQYF.

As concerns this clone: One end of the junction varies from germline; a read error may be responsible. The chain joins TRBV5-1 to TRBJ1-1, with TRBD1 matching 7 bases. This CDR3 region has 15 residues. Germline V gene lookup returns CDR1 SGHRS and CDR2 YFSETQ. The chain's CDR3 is CASSARQGMNAEAFF. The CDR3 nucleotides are TGCGCCAGCAGCGCCCGACAGGGAATGAACGCTGAAGCTTTCTTT.

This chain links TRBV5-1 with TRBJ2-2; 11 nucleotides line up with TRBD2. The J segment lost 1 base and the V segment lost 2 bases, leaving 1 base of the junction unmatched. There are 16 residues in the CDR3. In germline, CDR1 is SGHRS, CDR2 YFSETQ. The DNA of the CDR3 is TGCGCCAGCAGCTTCCTAGCGGGAGGGAACACCGGGGAGCTGTTTTTT. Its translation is CASSFLAGGNTGELFF.

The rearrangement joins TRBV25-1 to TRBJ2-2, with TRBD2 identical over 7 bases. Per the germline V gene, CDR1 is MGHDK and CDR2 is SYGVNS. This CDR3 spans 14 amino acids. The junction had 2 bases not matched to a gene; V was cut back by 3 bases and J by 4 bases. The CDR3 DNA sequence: TGTGCCAGCAGTGACCTAGCGGCCACCGGGGAGCTGTTTTTT. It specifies CASSDLAATGELFF.

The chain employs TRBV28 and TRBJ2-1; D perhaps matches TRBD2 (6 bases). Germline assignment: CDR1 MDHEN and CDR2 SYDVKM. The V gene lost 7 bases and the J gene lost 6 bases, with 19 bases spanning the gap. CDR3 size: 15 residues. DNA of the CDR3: TGTGCCAGCACCCCTGAGGCTAGCGTTCGCAATGAGCAGTTCTTC. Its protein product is CASTPEASVRNEQFF.

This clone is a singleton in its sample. CDR3 bases: TGTGCCAGCAGTTACTCGACAGCTGGGGAGCTGTTTTTT. Its translation: CASSYSTAGELFF. V gene TRBV6-5 combines with J gene TRBJ2-2; maybe TRBD1 (5 bases). The V end lost 0 bases, the J end lost 8 bases, and 7 bases lay between the germline ends. The CDR3 sequence is 13 residues long. Germline values: CDR1 MNHEY, CDR2 SVGAGI.

The CDR3 reads CASSGISYNEQFF. Written as DNA, the CDR3 is TGTGCCAGCTCGGGGATCTCCTACAATGAGCAGTTCTTC. The chain joins TRBV2 to TRBJ2-1; D is perhaps TRBD2 (5 bases). Germline V lookup: CDR1 SNHLY, CDR2 FYNNEI. CDR3 length: 13 amino acids. Trimming took 8 bases from V and 0 from J, leaving 8 bases between them.

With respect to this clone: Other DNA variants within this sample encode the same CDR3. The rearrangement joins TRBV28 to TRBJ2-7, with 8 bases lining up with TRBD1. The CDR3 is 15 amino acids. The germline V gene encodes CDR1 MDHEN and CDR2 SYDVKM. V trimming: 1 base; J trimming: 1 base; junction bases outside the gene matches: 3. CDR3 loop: CASSLSRTGSYEQYF. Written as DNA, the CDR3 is TGTGCCAGCAGTTTATCTAGGACAGGGTCCTACGAGCAGTACTTC.

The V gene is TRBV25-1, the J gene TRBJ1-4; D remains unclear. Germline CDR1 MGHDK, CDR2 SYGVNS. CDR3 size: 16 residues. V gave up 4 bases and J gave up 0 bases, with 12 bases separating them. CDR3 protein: CASSGRTHATNEKLFF. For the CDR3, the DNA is TGTGCCAGCAGTGGTAGGACTCACGCAACTAATGAAAAACTGTTTTTT.

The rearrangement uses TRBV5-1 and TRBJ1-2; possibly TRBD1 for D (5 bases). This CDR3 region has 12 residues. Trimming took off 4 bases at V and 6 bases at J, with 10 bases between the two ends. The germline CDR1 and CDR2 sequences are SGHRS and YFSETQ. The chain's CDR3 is CASSRQMDGYTF. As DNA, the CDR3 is TGCGCCAGCAGCAGACAGATGGATGGCTACACCTTC.

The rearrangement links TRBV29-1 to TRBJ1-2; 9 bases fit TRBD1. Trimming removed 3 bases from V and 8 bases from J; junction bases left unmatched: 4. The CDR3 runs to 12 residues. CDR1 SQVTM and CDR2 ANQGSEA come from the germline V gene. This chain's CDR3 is CSVEDRGSGYTF. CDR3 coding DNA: TGCAGCGTTGAGGACAGGGGTAGCGGCTACACCTTC.

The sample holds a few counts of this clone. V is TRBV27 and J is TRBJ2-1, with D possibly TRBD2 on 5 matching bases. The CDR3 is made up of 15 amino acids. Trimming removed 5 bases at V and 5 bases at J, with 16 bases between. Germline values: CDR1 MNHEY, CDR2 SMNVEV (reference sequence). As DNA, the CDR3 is TGTGCCAGCAGTCAGCGGAACCAAGCAAACAATGAGCAGTTCTTC. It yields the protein CASSQRNQANNEQFF.

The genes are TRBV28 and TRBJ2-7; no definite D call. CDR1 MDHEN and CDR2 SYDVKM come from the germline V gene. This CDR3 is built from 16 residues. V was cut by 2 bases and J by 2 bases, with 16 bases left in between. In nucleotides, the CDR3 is TGTGCCAGCAGTTTACCCACAGCCCAGAAGGCCTACGAGCAGTACTTC. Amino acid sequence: CASSLPTAQKAYEQYF.

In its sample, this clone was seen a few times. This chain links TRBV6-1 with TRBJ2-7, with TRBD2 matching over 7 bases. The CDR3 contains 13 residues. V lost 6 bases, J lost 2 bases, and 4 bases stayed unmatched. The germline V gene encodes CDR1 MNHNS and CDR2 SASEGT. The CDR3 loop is CASRERGPYEQYF. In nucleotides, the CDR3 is TGTGCCAGCAGGGAGCGGGGACCCTACGAGCAGTACTTC.

The CDR3 region has the DNA TGTGCCAGCAGCTTAGAGGCTGCGGGAGAGGTGACCCAGTACTTC. Translated, it gives CASSLEAAGEVTQYF. The chain links TRBV7-9 to TRBJ2-5; 7 bases line up with TRBD2. The CDR3 loop spans 15 amino acids. Per the germline V gene, CDR1 is SEHNR and CDR2 is FQNEAQ (reference sequence). With V trimmed by 1 base and J by 7 bases, 9 bases remained unmatched.

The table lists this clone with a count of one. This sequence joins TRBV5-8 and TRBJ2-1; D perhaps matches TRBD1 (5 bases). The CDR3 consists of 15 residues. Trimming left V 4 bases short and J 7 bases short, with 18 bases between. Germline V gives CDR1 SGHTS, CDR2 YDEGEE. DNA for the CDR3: TGTGCCAGCAGCCCGGACATAACACAAGGGAATGAGCAGTTCTTC. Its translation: CASSPDITQGNEQFF.

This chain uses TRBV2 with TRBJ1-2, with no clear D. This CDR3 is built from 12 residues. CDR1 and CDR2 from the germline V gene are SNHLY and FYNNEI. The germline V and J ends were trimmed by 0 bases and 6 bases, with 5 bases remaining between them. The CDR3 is CASSEAEDGYTF. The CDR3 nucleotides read TGTGCCAGCAGTGAAGCGGAGGATGGCTACACCTTC. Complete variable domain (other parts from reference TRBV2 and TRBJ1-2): EPEVTQTPSHQVTQMGQEVILRCVPISNHLYFYWYRQILGQKVEFLVSFYNNEISEKSEIFDDQFSVERPDGSNFTLKIRSTKLEDSAMYFCASSEAEDGYTFGSGTRLTVV.

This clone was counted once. CDR3 DNA sequence: TGTGCCAGCAGCTTATCGCGTTTTACGCAGTATTTT. Translating it yields CASSLSRFTQYF. J is TRBJ2-3 and V is TRBV7-2; the D is unclear. Looked up from germline, CDR1 is SGHTA and CDR2 is FQGNSA. CDR3 length: 12 amino acids. With 2 bases removed from V and 8 bases from J, the gap between germline ends came to 8 bases. Complete variable domain (other parts from reference TRBV7-2 and TRBJ2-3): GAGVSQSPSNKVTEKGKDVELRCDPISGHTALYWYRQSLGQGLEFLIYFQGNSAPDKSGLPSDRFSAERTGGSVSTLTIQRTQQEDSAVYLCASSLSRFTQYFGPGTRLTVL.

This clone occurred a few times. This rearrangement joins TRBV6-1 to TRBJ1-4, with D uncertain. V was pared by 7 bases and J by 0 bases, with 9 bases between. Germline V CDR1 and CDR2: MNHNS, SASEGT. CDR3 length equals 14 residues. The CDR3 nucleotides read TGTGCCAGCAACAGAGCAGCAACTAATGAAAAACTGTTTTTT. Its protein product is CASNRAATNEKLFF.

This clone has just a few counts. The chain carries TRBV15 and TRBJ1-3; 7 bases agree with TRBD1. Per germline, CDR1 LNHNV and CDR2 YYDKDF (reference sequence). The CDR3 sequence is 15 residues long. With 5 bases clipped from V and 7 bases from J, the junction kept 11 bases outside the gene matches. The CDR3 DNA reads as TGTGCCACCAGCCTCGACAGGGCCCCATGGAACACCATATATTTT. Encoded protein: CATSLDRAPWNTIYF.

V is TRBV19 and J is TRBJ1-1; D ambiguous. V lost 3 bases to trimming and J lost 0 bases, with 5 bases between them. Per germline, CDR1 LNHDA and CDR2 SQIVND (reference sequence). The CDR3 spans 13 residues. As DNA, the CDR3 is TGTGCCAGTAGTATGTATGTGAACACTGAAGCTTTCTTT. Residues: CASSMYVNTEAFF.

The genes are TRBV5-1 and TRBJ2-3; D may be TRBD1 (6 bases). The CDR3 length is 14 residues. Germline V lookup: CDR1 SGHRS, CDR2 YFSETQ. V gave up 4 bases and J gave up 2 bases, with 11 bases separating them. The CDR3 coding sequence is TGCGCCAGCAGCAACTGGGACACCACAGATACGCAGTATTTT. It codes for CASSNWDTTDTQYF.

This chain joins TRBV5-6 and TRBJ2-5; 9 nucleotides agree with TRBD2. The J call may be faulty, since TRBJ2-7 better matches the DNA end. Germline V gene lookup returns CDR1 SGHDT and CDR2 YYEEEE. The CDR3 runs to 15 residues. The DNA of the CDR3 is TGTGCCAGCAGCTTTCGGAGCGGGGGGACCTACGAGCAGTACTTC. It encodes CASSFRSGGTYEQYF.

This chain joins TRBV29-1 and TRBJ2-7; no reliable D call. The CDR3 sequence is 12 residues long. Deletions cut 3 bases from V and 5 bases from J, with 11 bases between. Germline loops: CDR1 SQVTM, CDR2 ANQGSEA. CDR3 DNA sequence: TGCAGCGTTGACGTGGGCACAGACGAGCAGTACTTC. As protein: CSVDVGTDEQYF.

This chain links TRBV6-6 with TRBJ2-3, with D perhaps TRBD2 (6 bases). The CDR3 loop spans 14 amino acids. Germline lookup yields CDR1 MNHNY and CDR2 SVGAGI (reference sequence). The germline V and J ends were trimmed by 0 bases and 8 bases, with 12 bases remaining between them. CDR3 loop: CASSYSSSGGTQYF. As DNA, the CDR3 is TGTGCCAGCAGTTACTCGTCCTCCGGGGGTACGCAGTATTTT.

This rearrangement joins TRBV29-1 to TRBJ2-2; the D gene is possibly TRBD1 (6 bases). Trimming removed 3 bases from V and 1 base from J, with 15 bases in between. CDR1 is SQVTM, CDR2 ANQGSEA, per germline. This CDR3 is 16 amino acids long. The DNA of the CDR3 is TGCAGCGTTGATGATCGGGGCAGGGGGAACACCGGGGAGCTGTTTTTT. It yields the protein CSVDDRGRGNTGELFF.

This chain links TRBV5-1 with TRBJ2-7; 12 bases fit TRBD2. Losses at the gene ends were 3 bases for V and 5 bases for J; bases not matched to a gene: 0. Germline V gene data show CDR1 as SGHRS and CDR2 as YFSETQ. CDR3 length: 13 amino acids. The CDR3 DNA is TGCGCCAGCAGCTCTAGCGGGAGGGACGAGCAGTACTTC. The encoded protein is CASSSSGRDEQYF.

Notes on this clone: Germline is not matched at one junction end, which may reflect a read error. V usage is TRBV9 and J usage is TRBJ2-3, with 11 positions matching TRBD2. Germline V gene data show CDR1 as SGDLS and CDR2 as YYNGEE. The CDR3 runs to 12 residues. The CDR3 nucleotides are TGTGCCAGCAGCAAAACTAGCGGGAGACCCTCCTTT. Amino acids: CASSKTSGRPSF.

In nucleotides, the CDR3 is TGTGCCAGCAGTTTATTGGGACTAGCGGGATTAGAGAAGAACAATGAGCAGTTCTTC. As protein: CASSLLGLAGLEKNNEQFF. The J gene is TRBJ2-1, the V gene TRBV28; 13 bases are shared with TRBD2. V lost 1 base to trimming and J lost 5 bases; unmatched junction nucleotides: 11. Looked up from germline, CDR1 is MDHEN and CDR2 is SYDVKM. CDR3 size: 19 residues.